These 32 T cell receptor beta chains were sequenced from one sample in a study of T cell responses to AZD1222 COVID-19 vaccine. This table comes from immunoSEQ multiplex PCR, and its TCRdb copy is limited to in-frame clones, with some not included. The sample includes approximately 130,000 clones, roughly 93% of them seen just once. The material sequenced was peripheral blood, taken on day 0 of AZD1222 vaccination. The receptors stem from an adult in good health.

The chain uses TRBV19 and TRBJ2-7, with TRBD1 matching over 9 bases. There are 14 residues in the CDR3. J was trimmed by 3 bases and V by 5 bases; bases with no gene match: 5. Germline V gives CDR1 LNHDA, CDR2 SQIVND (reference sequence). The chain's CDR3 is CASSRDRVSYEQYF. CDR3 sequence (DNA): TGTGCCAGTAGTCGGGACAGGGTGAGCTACGAGCAGTACTTC.

This chain joins TRBV18 and TRBJ2-7; 13 nucleotides line up with TRBD2. CDR3 size: 15 residues. V shed 3 bases and J 6 bases; nucleotides not matched to a gene: 5. Per germline, CDR1 KGHSH and CDR2 LQKENI. Here the CDR3 reads CASSPGLAGAGEQYF. The CDR3 DNA sequence: TGTGCCAGCTCACCTGGACTAGCGGGAGCGGGCGAGCAGTACTTC.

The chain joins TRBV4-2 to TRBJ2-7, with D maybe TRBD1 (6 bases). The CDR3 contains 13 residues. V was shortened by 4 bases and J by 5 bases, with 12 bases between the two germline ends. Germline CDR1 is LGHNA and CDR2 is YNFKEQ. CDR3 sequence (DNA): TGTGCCAGCAGCCCCAGGGGTATCAACGAGCAGTACTTC. Its protein is CASSPRGINEQYF.

The rearrangement links TRBV28 to TRBJ2-7; perhaps TRBD1 as D (6 bases). The germline gives CDR1 MDHEN, CDR2 SYDVKM. The V end was cut by 3 bases, the J end by 2 bases, with 11 bases between. The length of the CDR3 is 14 residues. In nucleotides, the CDR3 is TGTGCCAGCAGTTTGCCCCAGGGGACCTACGAGCAGTACTTC. Residues: CASSLPQGTYEQYF.

The chain couples TRBV28 to TRBJ2-1, with 11 positions matching TRBD1. V dropped 8 bases and J dropped 9; count of bases not matched to a gene: 12. Per the germline V gene, CDR1 is MDHEN and CDR2 is SYDVKM. There are 15 residues in the CDR3. The CDR3 DNA reads TGTGCCAGCGGCTTCGGGACAGGGGGGCGAAGTGAGCAGTTCTTC. It encodes CASGFGTGGRSEQFF.

Written as DNA, the CDR3 is TGCAGCGCCCTAAAACGGGGGGTAGGCACCGGGGAGCTGTTTTTT. Its translation is CSALKRGVGTGELFF. The V and J genes are TRBV29-1 and TRBJ2-2; TRBD2 aligns across 7 bases. This CDR3 contains 15 residues. Germline V lookup: CDR1 SQVTM, CDR2 ANQGSEA. Trimming cost V 7 bases and J 4 bases; bases outside gene matches: 12.

This clone was detected only once. The rearrangement joins TRBV30 to TRBJ1-6; D call uncertain. Trimming took 2 bases from V and 8 from J, leaving 7 bases between them. Germline assignment: CDR1 GTSNPN and CDR2 SVGIG (reference sequence). The CDR3 runs 12 residues. DNA of the CDR3: TGTGCCTGGAGTTTCCAGTATTCACCCCTCCACTTT. Translating gives CAWSFQYSPLHF.

This chain links TRBV27 with TRBJ1-2; D is undetermined. The CDR3 is made up of 14 amino acids. Germline CDR1 reads MNHEY; CDR2 reads SMNVEV (reference sequence). V gave up 6 bases and J gave up 5 bases, with 16 bases separating them. In DNA, the CDR3 is TGTGCCAGCAGACCTACAAGCCTTCTGTATGGCTACACCTTC. As protein: CASRPTSLLYGYTF.

The rearrangement uses TRBV27 and TRBJ1-5; D gene ambiguous. The V gene's germline CDR1 is MNHEY and CDR2 SMNVEV (reference sequence). V lost 0 bases and J lost 0, with 9 bases in between. CDR3 length: 16 amino acids. The CDR3 loop reads CASSLSQTSSNQPQHF. CDR3 coding DNA: TGTGCCAGCAGTTTATCCCAGACATCTAGCAATCAGCCCCAGCATTTT.

The chain joins TRBV7-3 to TRBJ1-2, with 8 bases identical to TRBD1. Germline V gene data show CDR1 as SGHTA and CDR2 as FQGTGA. This CDR3 contains 12 residues. Trimming took 6 bases from V and 7 from J; bases not matched to a gene: 4. The CDR3: CASSRTGSGYTF. CDR3 bases: TGTGCCAGCAGTCGGACAGGGAGTGGCTACACCTTC.

The chain employs TRBV27 and TRBJ1-1; D not certain. CDR3 length equals 13 residues. Trimming removed 7 bases from V and 4 bases from J, with 13 bases in between. Per the germline V gene, CDR1 is MNHEY and CDR2 is SMNVEV (reference sequence). CDR3 DNA: TGTGCCAGCACCCCGATTGGGTCCACTGAAGCTTTCTTT. Amino acids: CASTPIGSTEAFF.

This CDR3 is CASSPLQGALSSPLHF. As DNA, the CDR3 is TGTGCCAGCAGTCCCTTACAGGGGGCGCTTAGTTCACCCCTCCACTTT. V gene TRBV28 combines with J gene TRBJ1-6; TRBD1 aligns across 9 bases. The length of the CDR3 is 16 residues. V trimming: 5 bases; J trimming: 9 bases; junction bases outside the gene matches: 11. Germline V CDR1 and CDR2: MDHEN, SYDVKM.

J is TRBJ2-7 and V is TRBV7-2; D might be TRBD1 (6 bases). The CDR3 consists of 11 residues. Trimming removed 8 bases at V and 10 bases at J, with 15 bases between. The V gene's germline CDR1 is SGHTA and CDR2 FQGNSA. CDR3 amino acids: CASRRGYEQYF. The CDR3 bases are TGTGCCAGCCGCAGGGGTTATGAACAGTACTTC.

The chain couples TRBV29-1 to TRBJ2-2; either TRBD1 or TRBD2 may supply D (5 bases each). V lost 4 bases, J lost 5 bases, and 14 bases lay in between. The CDR3 is 14 amino acids. Germline CDR1 and CDR2: SQVTM and ANQGSEA. The CDR3 reads CSVGGADYTGELFF. CDR3 DNA sequence: TGCAGCGTTGGTGGGGCAGACTATACCGGGGAGCTGTTTTTT.

Remarks on this clone: One end of the junction is discordant with germline, which a read error may explain. The CDR3 region is CASSLNDFRTSGTDTQYF. The CDR3 DNA follows: TGTGCCAGCAGTTTAAACGATTTCCGGACTAGCGGCACAGATACGCAGTATTTT. The chain links TRBV7-3 to TRBJ2-3, with 9 bases identical to TRBD2. The CDR3 loop spans 18 amino acids. CDR1 and CDR2 from the germline V gene are SGHTA and FQGTGA. Drawing the rest from reference TRBV7-3 and TRBJ2-3, the complete variable domain is GAGVSQTPSNKVTEKGKYVELRCDPISGHTALYWYRQSLGQGPEFLIYFQGTGAADDSGLPNDRFFAVRPEGSVSTLKIQRTERGDSAVYLCASSLNDFRTSGTDTQYFGPGTRLTVL.

This clone came up a few times. This chain joins TRBV2 and TRBJ2-7; possible D gene TRBD2, 6 bases. There are 14 residues in the CDR3. The V end lost 6 bases, the J end lost 3 bases, and 15 bases lay between the germline ends. CDR1 is SNHLY and CDR2 is FYNNEI in the germline V gene. CDR3 nucleotides: TGTGCCAGCAGGGGGACTCGCTCTCGCTACGAGCAGTACTTC. Its protein is CASRGTRSRYEQYF.

This clone was detected only once. This sequence joins TRBV6-5 and TRBJ2-7; TRBD1 agrees at 7 bases. Per the germline V gene, CDR1 is MNHEY and CDR2 is SVGAGI. The CDR3 has 15 amino acids. V was clipped by 5 bases and J by 3 bases; unmatched bases: 10. CDR3 protein: CASSPGTAFIYEQYF. CDR3 coding DNA: TGTGCCAGCAGTCCCGGGACAGCATTCATCTACGAGCAGTACTTC.

The chain employs TRBV28 and TRBJ1-1, with D unclear. This CDR3 is built from 12 residues. Trimming removed 1 base at V and 11 bases at J, with 11 bases between. Germline V gene lookup returns CDR1 MDHEN and CDR2 SYDVKM. CDR3: CASSLFGFGAFF. CDR3 DNA sequence: TGTGCCAGCAGTTTATTCGGCTTTGGTGCTTTCTTT.

The V gene is TRBV20-1, the J gene TRBJ2-5; D is uncertain. CDR3 length: 11 amino acids. Germline-derived CDR1 and CDR2 are DFQATT and SNEGSKA (reference sequence). V gave up 6 bases and J gave up 2 bases, with 7 bases separating them. CDR3 sequence: CSAKGQETQYF. The CDR3 DNA reads TGCAGTGCAAAGGGACAAGAGACCCAGTACTTC.

The chain is built from TRBV28 and TRBJ1-6; 9 bases agree with TRBD1. Germline loops: CDR1 MDHEN, CDR2 SYDVKM. V was clipped by 4 bases and J by 9 bases; unmatched bases: 1. The CDR3 has 13 residues. CDR3 protein: CASSWTGVSPLHF. The CDR3 DNA sequence: TGTGCCAGCAGTTGGACAGGGGTTTCACCCCTCCACTTT.

This chain links TRBV6-5 with TRBJ2-3; D is unresolved. The CDR3 has 15 residues. The germline V and J ends were trimmed by 6 bases and 0 bases, with 13 bases remaining between them. CDR1 and CDR2 from the germline V gene are MNHEY and SVGAGI. CDR3 coding DNA: TGTGCCAGCAGCCAGGAAGTTTCTAGCACAGATACGCAGTATTTT. Protein sequence: CASSQEVSSTDTQYF.

The V and J genes are TRBV2 and TRBJ2-1; D remains unclear. The CDR3 runs to 13 residues. Germline-derived CDR1 and CDR2 are SNHLY and FYNNEI. CDR3 amino acids: CVTPGQYDNEQFF. As DNA, the CDR3 is TGTGTCACCCCGGGCCAGTACGACAATGAGCAGTTCTTC.

The gene calls are TRBV5-4 and TRBJ1-3; D might be TRBD1 (6 bases). CDR1 is SGHNT and CDR2 is YYREEE in the germline V gene (reference sequence). The CDR3 loop spans 13 amino acids. V lost 9 bases and J lost 11, with 21 bases in between. In DNA, the CDR3 is TGTGCCACCGGAAACAGGGATTCCGGACCCATATATTTT. The encoded protein is CATGNRDSGPIYF.

The genes are TRBV9 and TRBJ2-3; D is undetermined. CDR3 length: 12 amino acids. CDR1 is SGDLS and CDR2 is YYNGEE in the germline V gene. Trimming removed 3 bases from V and 2 bases from J, with 4 bases in between. The CDR3 reads CASSAVTDTQYF. CDR3 nucleotide sequence: TGTGCCAGCAGCGCAGTCACAGATACGCAGTATTTT.

The chain employs TRBV6-5 and TRBJ2-1, with 16 bases aligning to TRBD2. J was trimmed by 9 bases and V by 6 bases; bases with no gene match: 5. The CDR3 loop spans 15 amino acids. Germline CDR1 is MNHEY and CDR2 is SVGAGI. Here the CDR3 DNA reads TGTGCCAGCAGCCTCGGGACTAGCGGGAGGGGTGAGCAGTTCTTC. Its protein is CASSLGTSGRGEQFF.

The rearrangement joins TRBV5-5 to TRBJ2-7; D is undetermined. Between the trimmed V and J ends, which lost 4 bases and 2 bases, there was a span of 13 bases. Germline loops: CDR1 SGHKS, CDR2 YYEKEE (reference sequence). The CDR3 covers 14 residues. CDR3 DNA: TGTGCCAGCAGCCCGGGTTTTGGTACCTACGAGCAGTACTTC. This gives the protein CASSPGFGTYEQYF.

The chain recombines TRBV27 with TRBJ1-5; D call uncertain. CDR1 is MNHEY and CDR2 is SMNVEV in the germline V gene (reference sequence). V shed 2 bases and J shed 3 bases, with 5 bases lying between them. This CDR3 region has 13 residues. CDR3 DNA sequence: TGTGCCAGCAGTTTAGCTTTCAATCAGCCCCAGCATTTT. Protein sequence: CASSLAFNQPQHF.

The genes are TRBV12-3 or TRBV12-4 and TRBJ1-5, with D unclear. This CDR3 spans 13 amino acids. Trimming removed 7 bases at V and 1 base at J, with 8 bases between. CDR3 loop: CASKWQSNQPQHF. DNA of the CDR3: TGTGCCAGCAAGTGGCAGAGCAATCAGCCCCAGCATTTT.

The chain is built from TRBV10-2 and TRBJ2-3, with TRBD2 identical over 9 bases. Looked up from germline, CDR1 is WSHSY and CDR2 is SAAADI. V gave up 2 bases and J gave up 5 bases; unmatched junction bases: 8. There are 16 residues in the CDR3. The CDR3 sequence is CASSEGGRALEDTQYF. CDR3 DNA: TGCGCCAGCAGTGAGGGCGGGAGGGCCTTGGAAGATACGCAGTATTTT.

This chain links TRBV6-6 with TRBJ1-1; D perhaps matches TRBD1 (5 bases). The length of the CDR3 is 14 residues. The V gene lost 6 bases and the J gene lost 5 bases, with 16 bases spanning the gap. Germline V lookup: CDR1 MNHNY, CDR2 SVGAGI (reference sequence). This chain's CDR3 is CASSSRRGETEAFF. DNA for the CDR3: TGTGCCAGCAGCTCCCGTAGGGGAGAGACTGAAGCTTTCTTT.

This chain links TRBV7-6 with TRBJ2-7; 8 nucleotides align to TRBD2. The CDR3 loop spans 15 amino acids. The junction had 10 bases not matched to a gene; V was cut back by 3 bases and J by 6 bases. Germline assignment: CDR1 SGHVS and CDR2 FNYEAQ. In DNA, the CDR3 is TGTGCCAGCAGCTTGATACCCAAGCGGGAGACCGAGCAGTACTTC. Translation gives CASSLIPKRETEQYF.

This sequence joins TRBV6-5 and TRBJ1-2; D may be TRBD1 (6 bases). V gave up 2 bases and J gave up 4 bases, with 11 bases separating them. Germline CDR1 MNHEY, CDR2 SVGAGI. The CDR3 runs to 14 residues. The CDR3 DNA sequence: TGTGCCAGCAGTTACACAGGGAGAAGCTATGGCTACACCTTC. Its protein is CASSYTGRSYGYTF.